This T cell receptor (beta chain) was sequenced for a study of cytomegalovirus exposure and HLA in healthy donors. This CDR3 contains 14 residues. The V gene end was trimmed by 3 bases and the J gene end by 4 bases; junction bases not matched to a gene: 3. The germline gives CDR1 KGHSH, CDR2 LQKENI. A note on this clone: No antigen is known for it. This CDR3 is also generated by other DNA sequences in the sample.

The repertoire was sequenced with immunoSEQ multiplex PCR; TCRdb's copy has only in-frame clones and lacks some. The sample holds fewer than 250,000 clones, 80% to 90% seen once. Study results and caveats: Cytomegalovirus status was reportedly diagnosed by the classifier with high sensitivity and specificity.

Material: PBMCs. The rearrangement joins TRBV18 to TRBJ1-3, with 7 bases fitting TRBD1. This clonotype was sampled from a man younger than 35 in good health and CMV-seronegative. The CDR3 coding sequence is TGTGCCAGCTCACCCGGGACAGCAGGAAACACCATATATTTT. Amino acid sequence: CASSPGTAGNTIYF.